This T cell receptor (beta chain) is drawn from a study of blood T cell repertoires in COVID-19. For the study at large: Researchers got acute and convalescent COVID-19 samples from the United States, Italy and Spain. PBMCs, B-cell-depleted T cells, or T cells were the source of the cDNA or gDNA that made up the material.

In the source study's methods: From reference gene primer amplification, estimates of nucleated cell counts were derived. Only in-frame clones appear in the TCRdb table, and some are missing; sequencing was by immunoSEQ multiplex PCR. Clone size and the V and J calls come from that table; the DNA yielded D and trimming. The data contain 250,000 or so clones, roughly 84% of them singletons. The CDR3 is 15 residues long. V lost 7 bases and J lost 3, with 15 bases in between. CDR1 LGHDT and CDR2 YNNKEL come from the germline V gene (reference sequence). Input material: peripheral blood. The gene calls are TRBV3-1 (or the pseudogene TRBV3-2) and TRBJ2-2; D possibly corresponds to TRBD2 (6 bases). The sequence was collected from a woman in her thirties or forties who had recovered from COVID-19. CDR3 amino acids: CASNGRGRHTGELFF. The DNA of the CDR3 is TGTGCCAGCAATGGGAGAGGGAGGCACACCGGGGAGCTGTTTTTT.